This passage covers 27 T cell receptor beta chains from one sample sequenced in a study of T cell changes during pregnancy in multiple sclerosis (dated by TCRdb to between 2019 and 2020). The library came from the immunoSEQ multiplex PCR assay. This is the immuneACCESS table as TCRdb keeps it, with only in-frame sequences that have V and J called. A part of the clones is gone; compared with another copy, unresolved V genes explain less than half, and the rest is unexplained. This sample holds under 100,000 clones; over 90% were observed only once. The top ten hold around 2.5% of the sample. Here the sequenced sample was peripheral blood, taken in the third trimester of pregnancy. Receptor source: a female donor with multiple sclerosis, enrolled in a pregnancy study.

The chain recombines TRBV28 with TRBJ2-1; tentatively, D is TRBD2 (7 bases). The germline V and J ends were trimmed by 10 bases and 1 base, with 14 bases remaining between them. This CDR3 is 14 amino acids long. CDR1 and CDR2 (germline): MDHEN, SYDVKM. CDR3 sequence reads: CATTGGRSYNEQFF. Written as DNA, the CDR3 is TGTGCCACCACGGGGGGCCGTTCCTACAATGAGCAGTTCTTC.

The V gene is TRBV13, the J gene TRBJ2-2; D is uncertain. The CDR3 is made up of 13 amino acids. CDR1 is PRHDT, CDR2 FYEKMQ, per germline (reference sequence). Between the trimmed V and J ends, which lost 4 bases and 3 bases, there was a span of 6 bases. This CDR3 reads CASSSYYTGELFF. In DNA, the CDR3 is TGTGCCAGCAGCTCCTATTACACCGGGGAGCTGTTTTTT. Based on the CDR3 plus reference TRBV13 and TRBJ2-2, the full variable domain is AAGVIQSPRHLIKEKRETATLKCYPIPRHDTVYWYQQGPGQDPQFLISFYEKMQSDKGSIPDRFSAQQFSDYHSELNMSSLELGDSALYFCASSSYYTGELFFGEGSRLTVL.

DNA of the CDR3: TGTGCCAGCAGCTTAACGGGGGGGCAGGAGACCCAGTACTTC. Encoded protein: CASSLTGGQETQYF. The V gene is TRBV7-9, the J gene TRBJ2-5; 8 bases match TRBD2. CDR1 and CDR2 from the germline V gene are SEHNR and FQNEAQ (reference sequence). The V segment lost 2 bases and the J segment 5 bases; nucleotides outside the gene matches: 4. This CDR3 comprises 14 residues. The whole variable domain, filled in from reference TRBV7-9 and TRBJ2-5, reads DTGVSQNPRHKITKRGQNVTFRCDPISEHNRLYWYRQTLGQGPEFLTYFQNEAQLEKSRLLSDRFSAERPKGSFSTLEIQRTEQGDSAMYLCASSLTGGQETQYFGPGTRLLVL.

The chain has TRBV13 and TRBJ2-1, with 9 bases matching TRBD2. This CDR3 region has 15 residues. CDR1 and CDR2 (germline): PRHDT, FYEKMQ (reference sequence). Trimming at V came to 2 bases and at J to 8 bases, leaving 7 bases not matched to a gene. The CDR3 sequence is CASSLRGGAGYEQFF. As DNA, the CDR3 is TGTGCCAGCAGCTTACGCGGGGGGGCCGGGTATGAGCAGTTCTTC.

The chain links TRBV7-6 to TRBJ2-7, with no clear D. Looked up from germline, CDR1 is SGHVS and CDR2 is FNYEAQ. The CDR3 extends over 14 amino acids. Trimming pared 5 bases from V and 7 bases from J, leaving 18 bases between. In DNA, the CDR3 is TGTGCCAGCAGCCCAACGGGTGCGGTACGGGAGCAGTACTTC. Translation gives CASSPTGAVREQYF.

This rearrangement joins TRBV5-1 to TRBJ2-6; D remains ambiguous. V was cut by 7 bases and J by 3 bases, with 5 bases left in between. CDR1 SGHRS and CDR2 YFSETQ come from the germline V gene. This CDR3 comprises 12 residues. This chain's CDR3 is CASRVGANVLTF. The CDR3 DNA reads TGCGCCAGCCGAGTTGGGGCCAACGTCCTGACTTTC.

The chain joins TRBV9 to TRBJ1-6, with D maybe TRBD1 (5 bases). Per germline, CDR1 SGDLS and CDR2 YYNGEE. The CDR3 has 15 amino acids. The V gene lost 0 bases and the J gene lost 9 bases, with 13 bases spanning the gap. The CDR3 loop reads CASSVEGGGGSPLHF. The CDR3 region has the DNA TGTGCCAGCAGCGTAGAAGGTGGGGGGGGTTCACCCCTCCACTTT.

This clone was seen a few times. The V call is TRBV9, the J call TRBJ1-3; D not certain. CDR1 is SGDLS, CDR2 YYNGEE, per germline. V lost 0 bases and J 4 bases, leaving 8 bases between the germline ends. CDR3 size: 14 residues. CDR3 region: CASSVAVAGNTIYF. CDR3 DNA: TGTGCCAGCAGCGTAGCGGTAGCGGGAAACACCATATATTTT.

The V call is TRBV29-1, the J call TRBJ1-3; weak D call: TRBD1 (6 bases). This CDR3 has 15 residues. Trimming stripped 2 bases from V and 2 bases from J, with 13 bases between. In germline, CDR1 is SQVTM, CDR2 ANQGSEA. In DNA, the CDR3 is TGCAGCGTTGAATTCTGGACAGAAACTGGAAACACCATATATTTT. As protein: CSVEFWTETGNTIYF. Complete variable domain (other parts from reference TRBV29-1 and TRBJ1-3): SAVISQKPSRDICQRGTSLTIQCQVDSQVTMMFWYRQQPGQSLTLIATANQGSEATYESGFVIDKFPISRPNLTFSTLTVSNMSPEDSSIYLCSVEFWTETGNTIYFGEGSWLTVV.

The chain employs TRBV4-1 and TRBJ1-2; D unclear. CDR1 MGHRA and CDR2 YSYEKL come from the germline V gene. Trimming took 1 base from V and 0 from J, leaving 3 bases between them. The CDR3 runs 13 residues. CDR3: CASSQVSNYGYTF. The CDR3 DNA reads TGCGCCAGCAGCCAAGTATCTAACTATGGCTACACCTTC.

V gene TRBV10-3 combines with J gene TRBJ2-2; 13 nucleotides align to TRBD2. The junction had 14 bases not matched to a gene; V was cut back by 11 bases and J by 8 bases. The CDR3 is made up of 16 amino acids. Per germline, CDR1 ENHRY and CDR2 SYGVKD. The CDR3 protein is CASNPGLAGNLGELFF. The DNA for the CDR3 is TGTGCCTCCAACCCGGGACTAGCGGGGAACCTGGGGGAGCTGTTTTTT.

V is TRBV7-9 and J is TRBJ2-1, with D perhaps TRBD1 (6 bases). V was shortened by 5 bases and J by 10 bases, with 21 bases between the two germline ends. Germline CDR1 reads SEHNR; CDR2 reads FQNEAQ (reference sequence). The CDR3 is 15 amino acids. The CDR3 DNA sequence: TGTGCCAGCAGCCCAGTCGTGGGGGCGGATCGGGAGCAGTTCTTC. The encoded protein is CASSPVVGADREQFF.

This chain links TRBV6-6 with TRBJ1-3, with TRBD1 as a possible D gene (5 bases). Germline CDR1 and CDR2: MNHNY and SVGAGI (reference sequence). V shed 4 bases and J shed 4 bases, with 14 bases lying between them. CDR3 length: 15 amino acids. CDR3 sequence: CASSSAGMGGNTIYF. CDR3 coding DNA: TGTGCCAGCAGTTCAGCAGGGATGGGGGGAAACACCATATATTTT.

The chain has TRBV25-1 and TRBJ1-3; D might be TRBD1 (5 bases). Between the trimmed V and J ends, which lost 0 bases and 3 bases, there was a span of 9 bases. In germline, CDR1 is MGHDK, CDR2 SYGVNS. The CDR3 is made up of 15 amino acids. Here the CDR3 reads CASSEYGGGGNTIYF. The DNA for the CDR3 is TGTGCCAGCAGTGAATATGGGGGAGGTGGAAACACCATATATTTT.

This clone was recorded only once. V is TRBV7-3 and J is TRBJ1-1; possible D gene TRBD1, 6 bases. The CDR3 length is 15 residues. Germline-derived CDR1 and CDR2 are SGHTA and FQGTGA. Trimming left V 5 bases short and J 3 bases short, with 16 bases between. The CDR3 protein is CASSRRGGTDTEAFF. The CDR3 DNA follows: TGTGCCAGCAGCCGGAGGGGGGGTACGGACACTGAAGCTTTCTTT.

The chain employs TRBV4-1 and TRBJ2-3, with TRBD2 as a possible D gene (7 bases). Deletions cut 1 base from V and 2 bases from J, with 19 bases between. CDR1 is MGHRA and CDR2 is YSYEKL in the germline V gene. The CDR3 is 18 amino acids. The CDR3 nucleotides read TGCGCCAGCAGCCAAGTTGACCTTAGGGGGGGAGACACAGATACGCAGTATTTT. Its translation: CASSQVDLRGGDTDTQYF.

V gene TRBV7-6 combines with J gene TRBJ2-7; 10 nucleotides agree with TRBD2. CDR3 length equals 15 residues. With 5 bases clipped from V and 0 bases from J, the junction kept 4 bases outside the gene matches. The V gene's germline CDR1 is SGHVS and CDR2 FNYEAQ. The CDR3 DNA sequence: TGTGCCAGCAGCCAACTAGCGGGGAGCTCCTACGAGCAGTACTTC. It encodes CASSQLAGSSYEQYF.

Details on this clone: At one boundary the junction diverges from the germline segment, which might be a read error. The V gene is TRBV18, the J gene TRBJ1-1; possible D gene TRBD1, 6 bases. The CDR3 is made up of 17 amino acids. Germline CDR1 KGHSH, CDR2 LQKENI. CDR3 protein: CANSPPRAGAWDTEAFF. The CDR3 coding sequence is TGTGCCAACTCACCACCGCGGGCAGGGGCCTGGGACACTGAAGCTTTCTTT. The entire variable domain, with the rest obtained from reference TRBV18 and TRBJ1-1, is as follows: NAGVMQNPRHLVRRRGQEARLRCSPMKGHSHVYWYRQLPEEGLKFMVYLQKENIIDESGMPKERFSAEFPKEGPSILRIQQVVRGDSAAYFCANSPPRAGAWDTEAFFGQGTRLTVV.

In DNA form, the CDR3 reads TGTGCCAGCAGTGCGACAGGTTATGGCTACACCTTC. This sequence encodes CASSATGYGYTF. V and J are TRBV2 and TRBJ1-2; tentative D call: TRBD1 (6 bases). Germline assignment: CDR1 SNHLY and CDR2 FYNNEI. The CDR3 extends over 12 amino acids. The V end lost 4 bases, the J end lost 5 bases, and 8 bases lay between the germline ends.

J is TRBJ2-1 and V is TRBV6-1; 10 bases line up with TRBD2. Trimming removed 3 bases from V and 6 bases from J; junction bases left unmatched: 8. This CDR3 is built from 16 residues. The germline gives CDR1 MNHNS, CDR2 SASEGT. The CDR3 region is CASSELLAGRVNEQFF. Written as DNA, the CDR3 is TGTGCCAGCAGTGAGTTACTAGCGGGGAGGGTCAATGAGCAGTTCTTC.

The gene calls are TRBV29-1 and TRBJ2-7; 9 bases agree with TRBD1. The CDR3 runs to 12 residues. Germline CDR1 and CDR2: SQVTM and ANQGSEA. V was clipped by 7 bases and J by 3 bases; unmatched bases: 4. CDR3: CSAGGQGYEQYF. The CDR3 DNA is TGCAGCGCTGGGGGACAGGGCTACGAGCAGTACTTC.

The chain couples TRBV4-1 to TRBJ2-7; possibly TRBD2 for D (5 bases). The CDR3 consists of 15 residues. CDR1 MGHRA and CDR2 YSYEKL come from the germline V gene. Trimming stripped 1 base from V and 2 bases from J, with 12 bases between. The CDR3 nucleotides read TGCGCCAGCAGCCAAGCCCGGCAGACTACCTACGAGCAGTACTTC. Translation gives CASSQARQTTYEQYF.

V gene TRBV5-1 combines with J gene TRBJ1-1; D remains ambiguous. CDR1 is SGHRS and CDR2 is YFSETQ in the germline V gene. This CDR3 region has 11 residues. Between the trimmed V and J ends, which lost 6 bases and 1 base, there was a span of 4 bases. The CDR3, as DNA: TGCGCCAGCACAGAGAACACTGAAGCTTTCTTT. Its translation is CASTENTEAFF.

This clone is a singleton in its sample. V is TRBV5-6 and J is TRBJ1-1; D is undetermined. The length of the CDR3 is 15 residues. V dropped 1 base and J dropped 1 base, with 11 bases sitting between them. Germline assignment: CDR1 SGHDT and CDR2 YYEEEE. The CDR3 sequence is CASSLLFGENTEAFF. The CDR3 region has the DNA TGTGCCAGCAGCTTGTTATTCGGAGAGAACACTGAAGCTTTCTTT.

The chain employs TRBV29-1 and TRBJ2-7, with 8 bases identical to TRBD1. Per the germline V gene, CDR1 is SQVTM and CDR2 is ANQGSEA. V shed 6 bases, J shed 3 bases, and the junction held 7 bases outside the gene matches. The CDR3 covers 13 residues. CDR3 coding DNA: TGCAGCGTCCACGGACAGGGAATCTACGAGCAGTACTTC. Protein product: CSVHGQGIYEQYF.

CDR3 protein: CASSLGDTGYEQYF. CDR3 sequence (DNA): TGTGCCAGCAGCTTAGGGGACACTGGATACGAGCAGTACTTC. J is TRBJ2-7 and V is TRBV11-3; a possible D gene is TRBD1 (6 bases). CDR3 length equals 14 residues. V was trimmed by 1 base and J by 4 bases, leaving 11 bases between them. Germline CDR1 is SGHNT and CDR2 is YENEEA.

The chain uses TRBV19 and TRBJ2-5; D remains ambiguous. This CDR3 comprises 14 residues. Germline-derived CDR1 and CDR2 are LNHDA and SQIVND (reference sequence). Trimming shortened V by 3 bases and J by 2 bases, and 10 bases separated the two germline ends. Here the CDR3 reads CASSIIYPQETQYF. For the CDR3, the DNA is TGTGCCAGTAGTATCATCTACCCGCAAGAGACCCAGTACTTC.